This T cell receptor (beta chain) stems from a study of CD8 T cells in ankylosing spondylitis. Germline lookup yields CDR1 LGHDT and CDR2 YNNKEL (reference sequence). V was clipped by 1 base and J by 8 bases, with 12 bases between them. The CDR3 consists of 14 residues. Making use of molecular barcodes, quantitative 5'-RACE generated TCR beta libraries. A single record per CDR3 protein comes from TCRdb applying MiXCR to the 5' RACE reads. The profile covers approximately 140,000 distinct CDR3 sequences, with approximately 10% appearing a single time and roughly 3.4% taken by the ten largest. Findings of the study overall: Disease-linked clones displayed a CD8+ phenotype and appeared relatively rarely in peripheral blood. Previous work reported some of these motif variants in the synovial fluid and blood of reactive arthritis.

In this sample, this clonotype turned up many times. Antigen: not known. V gene TRBV3-1 combines with J gene TRBJ2-1, with D unclear. This TCR was sampled from a male donor with ankylosing spondylitis or in good health (not recorded which). Sequenced input: blood, either unsorted or a sorted T cell fraction (not recorded which). The CDR3 spells CASSQGTLGYEQFF. CDR3 coding DNA: TGTGCCAGCAGCCAAGGGACCCTCGGCTATGAGCAGTTCTTC.